Listed below are T cell receptor beta chains from one sample, sequenced in a study of blood T cell repertoires in COVID-19. Using immunoSEQ multiplex PCR, the repertoire was profiled, and TCRdb retains in-frame clones only, with some absent. The sample lists some 210,000 clones, around 81% occurring once. Sample: PBMCs or T cells enriched from blood (not recorded which). These receptors came from a man between 25 and 39 years old with acute COVID-19. CDR3s include the opening cysteine and the closing phenylalanine or tryptophan. A D gene is named only where the DNA matches it firmly. Size tells how often a clone was seen (once, few, many) or the class of an expanded clone, and some rows leave it out.

clone size: NA
V gene: TRBV6-1
D gene: TRBD2
J gene: TRBJ2-5
CDR3 DNA: TGTGCCAGCAGTGGTGGACTAGCGGGGGCCTGGGGGACCCAGTACTTC
CDR3 protein: CASSGGLAGAWGTQYF

clone size: once
V gene: TRBV10-3
D gene: NA
J gene: TRBJ1-5
CDR3 DNA: TGTGCCACCAGGATCGACAGAAATAGCAATCAGCCCCAGCATTTT
CDR3 protein: CATRIDRNSNQPQHF

clone size: NA
V gene: TRBV2
D gene: NA
J gene: TRBJ1-2
CDR3 DNA: TGTGCCAGCAGGAGATCCGGGGATGGCTACACCTTC
CDR3 protein: CASRRSGDGYTF

clone size: NA
V gene: TRBV27
D gene: NA
J gene: TRBJ2-4
CDR3 DNA: TGTGCCAGCAGGGGAGGCCTAGCCAAAAACATTCAGTACTTC
CDR3 protein: CASRGGLAKNIQYF

clone size: few
V gene: TRBV7-9
D gene: TRBD1
J gene: TRBJ1-2
CDR3 DNA: TGTGCCAGCAGTCGCCTAGTGTGGGACAGGGGGAGCATTGACTATGGCTACACCTTC
CDR3 protein: CASSRLVWDRGSIDYGYTF

clone size: NA
V gene: TRBV11-2
D gene: TRBD1
J gene: TRBJ1-1
CDR3 DNA: TGTGCCAGCAGCACCCCACAGGGGGAGAGGACTGAAGCTTTCTTT
CDR3 protein: CASSTPQGERTEAFF

clone size: few
V gene: TRBV18
D gene: NA
J gene: TRBJ1-1
CDR3 DNA: TGTGCCAGCTCACCACCGCAGGGGCGCGTGAACACTGAAGCTTTCTTT
CDR3 protein: CASSPPQGRVNTEAFF

clone size: NA
V gene: TRBV30
D gene: NA
J gene: TRBJ1-5
CDR3 DNA: TGTGCCTGGAGTCGTGCAGGGGCCCTCAATCAGCCCCAGCATTTT
CDR3 protein: CAWSRAGALNQPQHF

clone size: NA
V gene: TRBV5-1
D gene: TRBD2
J gene: TRBJ2-1
CDR3 DNA: TGCGCCAGCAGCGCCATGGTAAGCGGGGGTCACAATGAGCAGTTCTTC
CDR3 protein: CASSAMVSGGHNEQFF

clone size: NA
V gene: TRBV9
D gene: TRBD2
J gene: TRBJ2-7
CDR3 DNA: TGTGCCAGCAGCGTAGACCCGACTAGCGGCGTGTTGAACGAGCAGTACTTC
CDR3 protein: CASSVDPTSGVLNEQYF

clone size: once
V gene: TRBV7-9
D gene: TRBD2
J gene: TRBJ2-5
CDR3 DNA: TGTGCCAGCAGCTCCACTAGCGGGGGGTTCACACAAGAGACCCAGTACTTC
CDR3 protein: CASSSTSGGFTQETQYF

clone size: NA
V gene: TRBV19
D gene: NA
J gene: TRBJ2-5
CDR3 DNA: TGTGCCAGTAGTGTTCGGACTGGAGAGACCCAGTACTTC
CDR3 protein: CASSVRTGETQYF

clone size: NA
V gene: TRBV19
D gene: TRBD2
J gene: TRBJ2-1
CDR3 DNA: TGTGCCAGTAGTACACTAGCGGGGGAGTACAATGAGCAGTTCTTC
CDR3 protein: CASSTLAGEYNEQFF

clone size: NA
V gene: TRBV28
D gene: NA
J gene: TRBJ2-5
CDR3 DNA: TGTGCCAGCAGTTTCCGACTAGTGGGGGAGACCCAGTACTTC
CDR3 protein: CASSFRLVGETQYF

clone size: NA
V gene: TRBV9
D gene: TRBD1
J gene: TRBJ1-3
CDR3 DNA: TGTGCCAGCAGCGCCCTTGACAGGGTGTGGAACACCATATATTTT
CDR3 protein: CASSALDRVWNTIYF

clone size: NA
V gene: TRBV7-2
D gene: NA
J gene: TRBJ1-5
CDR3 DNA: TGTGCCAGCAGGCTACAGGGACATCAGCCCCAGCATTTT
CDR3 protein: CASRLQGHQPQHF